Listed below are T cell receptor beta chains from one sample, sequenced in a study of regulatory T cells in long-lasting Graves disease. Using its own MiXCR run on the multiplex PCR reads, TCRdb lists one record per CDR3 protein. The data contain over 650,000 distinct CDR3 sequences, around 30% of them singletons. The sample consisted of peripheral blood mononuclear cells (PBMCs), taken when the disease was refractory, from a patient treated with antithyroid drugs. These receptor sequences come from a female donor with Graves disease. The CDR3 runs from the conserved cysteine through the conserved F or W. Each record gives: V gene, J gene, D gene, clone size, CDR3 protein, CDR3 DNA. D genes are given only for firm matches. Only part of the rows carry a size: once, few, many, or a class if the clone is expanded.

v_call: TRBV6-2/TRBV6-3
j_call: TRBJ1-5
d_call: NA
clone_size: once
cdr3_aa: CASSLPGYSNQPQHF
cdr3_nt: TGTGCCAGCAGTCTACCGGGCTATAGCAATCAGCCCCAGCATTTT

v_call: TRBV12-3/TRBV12-4
j_call: TRBJ1-1
d_call: TRBD1
clone_size: NA
cdr3_aa: CASSLVWQGANTEAFF
cdr3_nt: TGTGCCAGCAGTTTAGTCTGGCAGGGGGCGAACACTGAAGCCTTCTTT

v_call: TRBV28
j_call: TRBJ2-7
d_call: NA
clone_size: NA
cdr3_aa: CASRAGWPPIEQYF
cdr3_nt: TGTGCCAGCAGGGCGGGCTGGCCCCCTATCGAGCAGTACTTC

v_call: TRBV6-9
j_call: TRBJ2-7
d_call: TRBD1
clone_size: NA
cdr3_aa: CASSYPPGTAAYEQYF
cdr3_nt: TGTGCCAGCAGTTACCCCCCCGGGACAGCTGCCTACGAGCAGTACTTC

v_call: TRBV6-1
j_call: TRBJ1-2
d_call: NA
clone_size: NA
cdr3_aa: CASSQTQLNGYTF
cdr3_nt: TGTGCCAGCAGTCAGACACAATTGAATGGCTACACCTTC

v_call: TRBV7-8
j_call: TRBJ1-4
d_call: TRBD1
clone_size: few
cdr3_aa: CASSLFKSGQGVIANEKLFF
cdr3_nt: TGTGCCAGCAGCTTGTTTAAATCGGGACAGGGGGTTATCGCTAATGAAAAACTGTTTTTT

v_call: TRBV10-3
j_call: TRBJ1-3
d_call: NA
clone_size: NA
cdr3_aa: CAISVAGSGNTIYF
cdr3_nt: TGTGCCATCAGTGTCGCGGGCTCTGGAAACACCATATATTTT

v_call: TRBV12-3/TRBV12-4
j_call: TRBJ2-7
d_call: TRBD1
clone_size: NA
cdr3_aa: CASRKGQGEGEQYF
cdr3_nt: TGTGCCAGCAGAAAAGGACAGGGGGAAGGAGAGCAGTACTTC

v_call: TRBV2
j_call: TRBJ1-6
d_call: NA
clone_size: few
cdr3_aa: CASTRGIKNSPLHF
cdr3_nt: TGTGCCAGCACCAGGGGAATTAAGAATTCACCCCTCCACTTT

v_call: TRBV6-1
j_call: TRBJ2-5
d_call: TRBD1
clone_size: NA
cdr3_aa: CASSDDRGPGETQYF
cdr3_nt: TGTGCCAGCAGTGATGACAGGGGGCCAGGGGAGACCCAGTACTTC

v_call: TRBV12-3/TRBV12-4
j_call: TRBJ1-1
d_call: NA
clone_size: NA
cdr3_aa: CASRGGLSATNTEAFF
cdr3_nt: TGTGCCAGCCGGGGGGGGCTAAGTGCTACGAACACTGAAGCTTTCTTT

v_call: TRBV7-3
j_call: TRBJ1-1
d_call: NA
clone_size: NA
cdr3_aa: CASSYGTNTEAFF
cdr3_nt: TGTGCCAGCAGTTACGGAACGAACACTGAAGCTTTCTTT

v_call: TRBV27
j_call: TRBJ1-2
d_call: TRBD1
clone_size: NA
cdr3_aa: CASSDNPGQSLGYTF
cdr3_nt: TGTGCCAGCAGTGACAACCCGGGACAGTCTCTTGGCTACACCTTC

v_call: TRBV19
j_call: TRBJ2-7
d_call: NA
clone_size: few
cdr3_aa: CASSAPGTPSYEQYF
cdr3_nt: TGTGCCAGTAGTGCCCCCGGGACGCCCTCCTACGAGCAGTACTTC

v_call: TRBV5-1
j_call: TRBJ2-7
d_call: TRBD1
clone_size: NA
cdr3_aa: CASSLGTGLHEQYF
cdr3_nt: TGCGCCAGCAGCTTGGGGACAGGGCTCCACGAGCAGTACTTC

v_call: TRBV6-2/TRBV6-3
j_call: TRBJ2-2
d_call: TRBD2
clone_size: few
cdr3_aa: CASREGTSGGELFF
cdr3_nt: TGTGCCAGCAGAGAGGGCACTAGCGGGGGAGAGCTGTTTTTT

v_call: TRBV24-1
j_call: TRBJ1-2
d_call: TRBD1
clone_size: few
cdr3_aa: CATSGHRGIDGYTF
cdr3_nt: TGTGCCACCAGTGGGCACAGGGGGATCGATGGCTACACCTTC

v_call: TRBV6-2/TRBV6-3
j_call: TRBJ2-1
d_call: NA
clone_size: NA
cdr3_aa: CASSELGGRTHLYNEQFF
cdr3_nt: TGTGCCAGCAGTGAATTGGGTGGACGGACCCACCTTTACAATGAGCAGTTCTTC

v_call: TRBV2
j_call: TRBJ2-6
d_call: NA
clone_size: NA
cdr3_aa: CASGGRGFSGANVLTF
cdr3_nt: TGTGCCAGCGGGGGGCGTGGGTTCTCTGGGGCCAACGTCCTGACTTTC

v_call: TRBV7-6
j_call: TRBJ2-2
d_call: TRBD2
clone_size: NA
cdr3_aa: CASVSGLAFSNTGELFF
cdr3_nt: TGTGCCAGCGTATCGGGACTAGCCTTCTCCAACACCGGGGAGCTGTTTTTT

v_call: TRBV20-1
j_call: TRBJ1-5
d_call: TRBD1
clone_size: few
cdr3_aa: CSARHTGTGGGQPQHF
cdr3_nt: TGCAGTGCTAGACACACCGGGACAGGGGGCGGTCAGCCCCAGCATTTT

v_call: TRBV12-3/TRBV12-4
j_call: TRBJ1-6
d_call: NA
clone_size: few
cdr3_aa: CASSFSGSLLALHF
cdr3_nt: TGTGCCAGCAGTTTTTCGGGGTCCCTCTTGGCCCTCCACTTT

v_call: TRBV12-3/TRBV12-4
j_call: TRBJ1-2
d_call: NA
clone_size: NA
cdr3_aa: CASSPRVGNYGYTF
cdr3_nt: TGTGCCAGCAGTCCCAGGGTAGGTAACTATGGCTACACCTTC

v_call: TRBV6-1
j_call: TRBJ1-1
d_call: NA
clone_size: few
cdr3_aa: CASSPLGQKTAAFF
cdr3_nt: TGTGCCAGCAGCCCCCTCGGGCAAAAGACCGCCGCTTTCTTT

v_call: TRBV27
j_call: TRBJ1-1
d_call: NA
clone_size: few
cdr3_aa: CASSLNDRSEAFF
cdr3_nt: TGTGCCAGCAGTTTAAACGACAGGTCTGAGGCTTTCTTT

v_call: TRBV7-9
j_call: TRBJ1-2
d_call: NA
clone_size: few
cdr3_aa: CASSRVDSGGYTF
cdr3_nt: TGTGCCAGCAGCCGAGTGGACTCGGGAGGCTACACCTTC

v_call: TRBV11-3
j_call: TRBJ2-6
d_call: NA
clone_size: NA
cdr3_aa: CASRPLVSGANVLTF
cdr3_nt: TGTGCCAGCAGGCCACTAGTCTCTGGGGCCAACGTCCTGACTTTC

v_call: TRBV15
j_call: TRBJ1-3
d_call: NA
clone_size: NA
cdr3_aa: CATSRGTRTFLGNTIYF
cdr3_nt: TGTGCCACCAGCAGAGGTACAAGGACCTTCCTTGGAAACACCATATATTTT